This T cell receptor beta chain was retrieved from a study of CD8 T cells in ankylosing spondylitis. The CDR3 runs 16 residues. Germline trimming cut 0 bases from V and 5 bases from J; bases unmatched to any gene: 4. Germline V gene data show CDR1 as LGHDT and CDR2 as YNNKEL (reference sequence). Each TCR beta library was made by quantitative 5'-RACE that incorporated molecular barcodes. TCRdb processed the 5' RACE reads anew with MiXCR; each CDR3 protein has one entry. Found here are 75,000 to 95,000 distinct CDR3 sequences, approximately 8.9% of them singletons; the top ten hold approximately 30%. Findings of the study overall: It was reported that disease-linked clones were significantly enriched in matched ankylosing spondylitis synovial fluid. Apparently characteristic of ankylosing spondylitis blood was a TCR beta motif (eight highly homologous variants). Some of these motif variants have turned up before, in reports on reactive arthritis synovial fluid and blood.

With respect to this clonotype: Antigen specificity is unknown.

The chain uses TRBV3-1 and TRBJ1-2; 12 bases fit TRBD1. The clonotype originates from a male donor with ankylosing spondylitis. Sequenced: blood, either unsorted or a sorted T cell fraction (not recorded which). CDR3 sequence: CASSQDTGQGAYGYTF. The CDR3 coding sequence is TGTGCCAGCAGCCAAGATACGGGACAGGGGGCTTATGGCTACACCTTC.